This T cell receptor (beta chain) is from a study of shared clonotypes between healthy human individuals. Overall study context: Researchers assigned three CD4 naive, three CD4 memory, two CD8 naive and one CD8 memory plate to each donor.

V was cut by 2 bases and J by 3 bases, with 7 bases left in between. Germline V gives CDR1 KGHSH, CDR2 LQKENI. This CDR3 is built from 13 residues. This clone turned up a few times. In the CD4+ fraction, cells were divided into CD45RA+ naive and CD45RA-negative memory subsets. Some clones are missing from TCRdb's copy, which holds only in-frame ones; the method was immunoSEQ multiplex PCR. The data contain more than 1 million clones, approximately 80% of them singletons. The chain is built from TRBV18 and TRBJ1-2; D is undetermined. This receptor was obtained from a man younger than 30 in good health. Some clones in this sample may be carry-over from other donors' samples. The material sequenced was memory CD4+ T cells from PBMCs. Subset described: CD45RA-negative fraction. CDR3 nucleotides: TGTGCCAGCTCACCAAGTGAGGACTATGGCTACACCTTC. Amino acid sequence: CASSPSEDYGYTF.